This T cell receptor beta chain was profiled in a study of T-cell reconstitution after alpha-beta-depleted transplantation in children. Unique molecular identifiers were used to barcode this TCRbeta library. TCRdb reprocessed the PCR reads via MiXCR and lists one record per CDR3 protein. The sample has approximately 350,000 distinct CDR3 sequences; about an eighth are singletons. V shed 4 bases and J shed 3 bases, with 10 bases lying between them. Germline CDR1 LGHDT, CDR2 YNNKEL (reference sequence). This CDR3 has 14 residues. The sequencing used PBMCs, collected from the stem cell graft. This receptor was obtained from a human donor who donated a stem cell graft to a child with Fanconi anemia. The chain recombines TRBV3-1 with TRBJ1-3, with D uncertain. CDR3 loop: CASSPRVGGNTIYF. The DNA for the CDR3 is TGTGCCAGCAGCCCGCGTGTAGGTGGAAACACCATATATTTT.